This T cell receptor beta chain was sequenced for a study of blood T cell repertoires in COVID-19. Study in general: The samples span acute and convalescent COVID-19 from the United States, Italy and Spain. In each case, the material was cDNA or gDNA derived from T cells, B-cell-depleted T cells, or PBMCs.

Germline V gene lookup returns CDR1 SGHDT and CDR2 YYEEEE. The CDR3 extends over 13 amino acids. J lost 6 bases, V lost 4 bases, and 4 bases had no gene match. In the original analysis: Reference gene primer amplification gave nucleated cell count estimates. Generated by immunoSEQ multiplex PCR, the TCRdb table keeps only in-frame clones and is missing some. That table supplies the V and J calls and clone size; D and trimming were determined from the DNA. Here the sample spans about 270,000 clones, around four fifths being singletons. V is TRBV5-6 and J is TRBJ2-1; 7 positions match TRBD2. Sequenced sample: peripheral blood. This receptor was identified in a woman between 45 and 60 years old with active or convalescent COVID-19. CDR3 protein: CASSRTSSNEQFF. CDR3 nucleotide sequence: TGTGCCAGCAGCCGGACTAGTTCCAATGAGCAGTTCTTC.